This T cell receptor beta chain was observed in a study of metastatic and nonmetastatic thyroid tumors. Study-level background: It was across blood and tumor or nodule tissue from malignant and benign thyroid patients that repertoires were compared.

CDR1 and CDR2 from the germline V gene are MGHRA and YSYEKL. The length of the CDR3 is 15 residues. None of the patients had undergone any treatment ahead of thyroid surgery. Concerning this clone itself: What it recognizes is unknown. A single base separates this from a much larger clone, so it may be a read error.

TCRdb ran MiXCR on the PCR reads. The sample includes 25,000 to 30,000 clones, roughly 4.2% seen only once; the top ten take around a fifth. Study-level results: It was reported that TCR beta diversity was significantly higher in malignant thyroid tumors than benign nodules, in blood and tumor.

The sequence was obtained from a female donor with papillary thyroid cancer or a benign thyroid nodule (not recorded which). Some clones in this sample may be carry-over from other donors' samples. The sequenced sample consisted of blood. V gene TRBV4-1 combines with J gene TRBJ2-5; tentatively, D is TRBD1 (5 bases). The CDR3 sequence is CASSLGHPRAETRYF. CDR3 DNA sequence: TGCGCCAGCAGCCTCGGACACCCCAGGGCAGAGACCCGGTACTTC.